Each of the 14 T cell receptor beta chains below was sequenced from the same sample in a study of PD-1 blockade in classical Hodgkin lymphoma. Time point reported: cycle 4 day 1 (C4D1), after less than 7 weeks of nivolumab. Following autologous stem cell transplantation, relapse occurred in every patient, and exposure to brentuximab vedotin varied. Measured with immunoSEQ multiplex PCR; TCRdb has only the in-frame clones, and not every one. The data show some 100,000 clones, 85% to 95% seen once. The material sequenced was peripheral blood mononuclear cells (PBMCs), taken before the fourth cycle of nivolumab. These receptors originate from a human donor with classical Hodgkin lymphoma.

This clone was detected only once. The genes are TRBV7-3 and TRBJ2-7; D may be TRBD2 (6 bases). The CDR3 is 14 amino acids. V was cut by 2 bases and J by 2 bases, with 10 bases left in between. Germline CDR1 and CDR2: SGHTA and FQGTGA. CDR3 residues: CASSLGGDPYEQYF. The CDR3 DNA sequence: TGTGCCAGCAGCTTAGGAGGGGATCCCTACGAGCAGTACTTC.

This chain joins TRBV18 and TRBJ2-7; perhaps TRBD1 as D (6 bases). The germline CDR1 and CDR2 sequences are KGHSH and LQKENI. The CDR3 extends over 13 amino acids. Trimming took 6 bases from V and 2 from J, leaving 11 bases between them. The CDR3 reads CASSRDTPYEQYF. Here the CDR3 DNA reads TGTGCCAGCTCCCGGGACACCCCCTACGAGCAGTACTTC.

The chain links TRBV9 to TRBJ2-7; D unresolved. The ends were cut back, 4 bases at V and 3 bases at J, with 8 bases in the middle. CDR3 size: 12 residues. Germline V gene lookup returns CDR1 SGDLS and CDR2 YYNGEE. The CDR3 protein is CASSLCIYEQYF. The CDR3, as DNA: TGTGCCAGCAGCCTTTGTATCTACGAGCAGTACTTC.

Here the CDR3 reads CASSLNPYEQYF. The CDR3 DNA follows: TGTGCCAGCAGCTTAAATCCCTACGAGCAGTACTTC. The chain has TRBV11-2 and TRBJ2-7; no firm D call. The CDR3 totals 12 residues. In germline, CDR1 is SGHAT, CDR2 FQNNGV. V lost 2 bases to trimming and J lost 2 bases, with 4 bases between them.

The V and J genes are TRBV9 and TRBJ1-3; D perhaps matches TRBD1 (5 bases). Germline CDR1 is SGDLS and CDR2 is YYNGEE. The CDR3 is 18 residues long. Trimming stripped 4 bases from V and 0 bases from J, with 20 bases between. The CDR3 reads CASSPPRGRGGSGNTIYF. The CDR3 DNA sequence: TGTGCCAGCAGCCCTCCCCGGGGACGCGGGGGCTCTGGAAACACCATATATTTT.

CDR3 residues: CASSYSTAGPYNEQFF. CDR3 nucleotide sequence: TGTGCCAGCAGTTACTCGACAGCGGGACCCTACAATGAGCAGTTCTTC. The rearrangement uses TRBV6-5 and TRBJ2-1, with 7 bases matching TRBD2. Germline CDR1 MNHEY, CDR2 SVGAGI. The CDR3 runs 16 residues. V gave up 0 bases and J gave up 2 bases; unmatched junction bases: 4.

The V gene is TRBV4-1, the J gene TRBJ2-7; 10 nucleotides line up with TRBD1. The germline V gene has CDR1 MGHRA and CDR2 YSYEKL. The CDR3 is 16 amino acids. Trimming cost V 1 base and J 4 bases; bases outside gene matches: 7. CDR3 DNA: TGCGCCAGCAGCCAAGCCGAGGGACAGGGGTTTTACGAGCAGTACTTC. Translating gives CASSQAEGQGFYEQYF.

The count of this clone is one. The chain has TRBV5-4 and TRBJ2-7; D gene uncertain. The ends were cut back, 0 bases at V and 5 bases at J, with 9 bases in the middle. CDR1 SGHNT and CDR2 YYREEE come from the germline V gene (reference sequence). The CDR3 is 13 amino acids. This CDR3 reads CASSLVGRNEQYF. Here the CDR3 DNA reads TGTGCCAGCAGCTTGGTGGGTCGGAACGAGCAGTACTTC.

This clone has only a few counts. The rearrangement joins TRBV18 to TRBJ1-3; tentative D call: TRBD1 (6 bases). The CDR3 runs to 17 residues. CDR1 and CDR2 from the germline V gene are KGHSH and LQKENI. V was pared by 4 bases and J by 0 bases, with 16 bases between. CDR3 in amino acids: CASSLQQGKGSGNTIYF. The CDR3 bases are TGTGCCAGCTCACTACAACAGGGAAAGGGCTCTGGAAACACCATATATTTT.

The chain recombines TRBV10-2 with TRBJ1-6; tentatively, D is TRBD1 (6 bases). The germline V gene has CDR1 WSHSY and CDR2 SAAADI. The CDR3 consists of 14 residues. Trimming stripped 8 bases from V and 6 bases from J, with 14 bases between. CDR3 protein: CASYGAGANSPLHF. Written as DNA, the CDR3 is TGCGCCAGCTACGGCGCGGGGGCTAATTCACCCCTCCACTTT.

This chain links TRBV15 with TRBJ2-7; D is perhaps TRBD1 (6 bases). The CDR3 contains 13 residues. From germline, CDR1 is LNHNV and CDR2 YYDKDF (reference sequence). The V gene lost 5 bases and the J gene lost 5 bases, with 13 bases spanning the gap. DNA of the CDR3: TGTGCCACCAGCTCCGACAGGTTCCACGAGCAGTACTTC. Translating it yields CATSSDRFHEQYF.

This chain joins TRBV10-3 and TRBJ2-7; D might be TRBD1 (6 bases). The germline V and J ends were trimmed by 6 bases and 2 bases, with 14 bases remaining between them. The CDR3 has 14 residues. CDR1 and CDR2 from the germline V gene are ENHRY and SYGVKD. The CDR3 loop is CAIRDTGSPYEQYF. CDR3 in DNA: TGTGCCATCAGGGACACAGGGAGCCCCTACGAGCAGTACTTC.

This clone was seen only a few times. The rearrangement joins TRBV28 to TRBJ1-2, with D possibly TRBD1 on 5 matching bases. This CDR3 comprises 19 residues. Germline CDR1 is MDHEN and CDR2 is SYDVKM. V lost 5 bases and J 2 bases, leaving 27 bases between the germline ends. CDR3 residues: CASSKSHRDAELRNYGYTF. As DNA, the CDR3 is TGTGCCAGCAGTAAGAGCCACCGGGACGCCGAACTCCGAAACTATGGCTACACCTTC.

This clone turned up a few times. The chain employs TRBV28 and TRBJ1-2, with unresolved D. Trimming took 5 bases from V and 8 from J, leaving 12 bases between them. CDR3 length: 12 residues. Germline V gives CDR1 MDHEN, CDR2 SYDVKM. In DNA, the CDR3 is TGTGCCAGCAGTCCCCAGTATCCGGGCTACACCTTC. Its protein product is CASSPQYPGYTF.